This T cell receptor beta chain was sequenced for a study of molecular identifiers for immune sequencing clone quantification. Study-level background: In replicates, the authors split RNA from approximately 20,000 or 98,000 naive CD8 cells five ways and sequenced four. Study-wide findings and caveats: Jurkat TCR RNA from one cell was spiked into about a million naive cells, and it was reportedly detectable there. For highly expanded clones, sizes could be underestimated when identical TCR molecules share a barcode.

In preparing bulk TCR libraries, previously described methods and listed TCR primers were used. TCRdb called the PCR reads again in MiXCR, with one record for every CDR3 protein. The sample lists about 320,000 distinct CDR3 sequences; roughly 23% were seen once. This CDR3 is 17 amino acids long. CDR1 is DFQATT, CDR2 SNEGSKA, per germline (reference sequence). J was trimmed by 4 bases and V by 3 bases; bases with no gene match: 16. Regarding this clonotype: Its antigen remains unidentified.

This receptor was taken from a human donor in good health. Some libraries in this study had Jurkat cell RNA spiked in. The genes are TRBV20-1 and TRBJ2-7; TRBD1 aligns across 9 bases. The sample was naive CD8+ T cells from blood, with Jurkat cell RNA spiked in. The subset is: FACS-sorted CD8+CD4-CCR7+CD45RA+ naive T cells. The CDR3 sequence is CSASHPDIDRGGYEQYF. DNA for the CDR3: TGCAGTGCTAGCCATCCCGATATAGACAGGGGGGGTTACGAGCAGTACTTC.